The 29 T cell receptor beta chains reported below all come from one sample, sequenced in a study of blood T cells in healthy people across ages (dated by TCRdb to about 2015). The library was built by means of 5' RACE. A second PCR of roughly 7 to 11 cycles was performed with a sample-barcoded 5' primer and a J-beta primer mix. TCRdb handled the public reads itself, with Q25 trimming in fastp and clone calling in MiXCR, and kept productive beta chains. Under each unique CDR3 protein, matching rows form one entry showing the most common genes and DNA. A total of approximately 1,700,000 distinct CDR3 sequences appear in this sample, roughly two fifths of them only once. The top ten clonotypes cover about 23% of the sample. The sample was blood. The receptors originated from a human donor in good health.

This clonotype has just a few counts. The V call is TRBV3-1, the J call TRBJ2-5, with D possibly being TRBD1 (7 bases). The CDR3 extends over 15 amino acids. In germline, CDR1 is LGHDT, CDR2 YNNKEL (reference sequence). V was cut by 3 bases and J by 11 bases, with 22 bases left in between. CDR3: CASSHGQDYSYVQYF. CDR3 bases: TGTGCCAGCAGCCACGGACAGGACTACTCCTACGTGCAGTACTTC.

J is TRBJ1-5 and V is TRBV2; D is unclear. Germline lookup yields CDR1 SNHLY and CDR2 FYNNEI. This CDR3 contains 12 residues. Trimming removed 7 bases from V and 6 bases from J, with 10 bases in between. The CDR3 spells CASTGEGQPQHF. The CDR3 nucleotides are TGTGCCAGCACCGGGGAAGGTCAGCCCCAGCATTTT.

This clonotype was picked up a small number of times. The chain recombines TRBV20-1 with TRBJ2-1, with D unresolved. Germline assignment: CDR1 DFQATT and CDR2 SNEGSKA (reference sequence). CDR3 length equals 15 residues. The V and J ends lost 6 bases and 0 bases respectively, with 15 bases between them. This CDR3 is CSAPKGPSSYNEQFF. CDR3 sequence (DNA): TGCAGTGCACCGAAAGGACCTAGCTCCTACAATGAGCAGTTCTTC.

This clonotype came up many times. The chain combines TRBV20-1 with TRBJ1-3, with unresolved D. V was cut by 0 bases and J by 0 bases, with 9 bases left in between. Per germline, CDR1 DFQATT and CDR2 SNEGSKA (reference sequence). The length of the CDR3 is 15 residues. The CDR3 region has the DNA TGCAGTGCTAGAGATGCCAGGCGCTCTGGAAACACCATATATTTT. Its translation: CSARDARRSGNTIYF.

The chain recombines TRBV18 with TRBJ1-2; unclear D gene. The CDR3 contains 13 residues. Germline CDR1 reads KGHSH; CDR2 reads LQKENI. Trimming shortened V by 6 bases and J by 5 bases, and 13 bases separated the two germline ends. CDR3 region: CASSPDKVYGYTF. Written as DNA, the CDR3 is TGTGCCAGCTCGCCCGACAAGGTGTATGGCTACACCTTC.

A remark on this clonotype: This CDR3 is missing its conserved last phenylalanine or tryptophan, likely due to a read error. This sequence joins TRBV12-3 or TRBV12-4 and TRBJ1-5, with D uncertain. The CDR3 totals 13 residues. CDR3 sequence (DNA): TGTGCCAGCAGTCTCCGGATGAATCAGCCTCAGCATTGT. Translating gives CASSLRMNQPQHC.

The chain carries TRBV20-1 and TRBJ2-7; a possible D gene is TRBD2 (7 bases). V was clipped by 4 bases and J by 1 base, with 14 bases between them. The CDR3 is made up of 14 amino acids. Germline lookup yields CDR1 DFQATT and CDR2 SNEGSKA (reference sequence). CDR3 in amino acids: CSAKGGGRSYEQYF. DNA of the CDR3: TGCAGTGCTAAAGGGGGGGGTAGATCCTACGAGCAGTACTTC.

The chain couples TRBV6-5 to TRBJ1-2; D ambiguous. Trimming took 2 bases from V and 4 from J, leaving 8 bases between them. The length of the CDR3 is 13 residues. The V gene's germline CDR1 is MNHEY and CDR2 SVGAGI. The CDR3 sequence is CASSYQALYGYTF. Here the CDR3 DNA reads TGTGCCAGCAGTTACCAGGCGCTCTATGGCTACACCTTC.

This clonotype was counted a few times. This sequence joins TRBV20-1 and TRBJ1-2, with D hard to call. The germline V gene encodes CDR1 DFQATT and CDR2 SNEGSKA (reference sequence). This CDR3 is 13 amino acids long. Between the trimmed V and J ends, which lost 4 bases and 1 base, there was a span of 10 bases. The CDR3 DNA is TGCAGTGCTACCCGGGCCCATAACTATGGCTACACCTTC. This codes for CSATRAHNYGYTF.

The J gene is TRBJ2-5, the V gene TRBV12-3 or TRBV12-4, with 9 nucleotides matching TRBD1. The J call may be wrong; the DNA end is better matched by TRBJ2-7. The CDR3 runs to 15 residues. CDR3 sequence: CASSRLLGQGAEQYF. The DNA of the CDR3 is TGTGCCAGCAGCCGATTACTGGGACAGGGAGCCGAGCAGTACTTC.

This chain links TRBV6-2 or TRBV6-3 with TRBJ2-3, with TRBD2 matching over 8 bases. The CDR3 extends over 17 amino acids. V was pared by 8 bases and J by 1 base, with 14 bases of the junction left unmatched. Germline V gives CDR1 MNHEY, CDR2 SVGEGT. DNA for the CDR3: TGTGCCAGCCGTATAGGGATCGGTAGCGGGGGCACAGATACGCAGTATTTT. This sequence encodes CASRIGIGSGGTDTQYF.

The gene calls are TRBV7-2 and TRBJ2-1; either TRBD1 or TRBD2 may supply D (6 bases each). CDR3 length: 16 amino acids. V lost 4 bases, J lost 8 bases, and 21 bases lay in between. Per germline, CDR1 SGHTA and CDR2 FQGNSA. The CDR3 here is CASSSRGGGGPHEQFF. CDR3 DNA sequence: TGTGCCAGCAGCTCCAGAGGAGGGGGTGGCCCCCATGAGCAGTTCTTC.

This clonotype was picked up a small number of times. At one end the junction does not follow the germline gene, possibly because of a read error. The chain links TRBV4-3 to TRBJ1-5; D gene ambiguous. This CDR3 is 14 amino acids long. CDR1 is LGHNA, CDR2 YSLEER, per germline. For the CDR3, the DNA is TGCGCCAGCAACCAAGGGCGGAGCAATCAGCCCCAGCATTTT. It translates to CASNQGRSNQPQHF.

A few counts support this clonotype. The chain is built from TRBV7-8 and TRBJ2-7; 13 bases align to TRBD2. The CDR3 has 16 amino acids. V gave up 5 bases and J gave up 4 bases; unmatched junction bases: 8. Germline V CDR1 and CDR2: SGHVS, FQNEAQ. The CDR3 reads CASSKRTSGGLYEQYF. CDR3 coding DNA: TGTGCCAGCAGCAAAAGGACTAGCGGGGGCCTATACGAGCAGTACTTC. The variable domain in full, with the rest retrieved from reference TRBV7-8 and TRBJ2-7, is GAGVSQSPRYKVAKRGQDVALRCDPISGHVSLFWYQQALGQGPEFLTYFQNEAQLDKSGLPSDRFFAERPEGSVSTLKIQRTQQEDSAVYLCASSKRTSGGLYEQYFGPGTRLTVT.

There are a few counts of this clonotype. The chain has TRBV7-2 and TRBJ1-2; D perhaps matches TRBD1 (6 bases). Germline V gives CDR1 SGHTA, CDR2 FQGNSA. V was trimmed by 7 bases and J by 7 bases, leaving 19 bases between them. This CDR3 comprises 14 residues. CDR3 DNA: TGTGCCAGCACCCGACAGGATGACAGGAGTGGCTACACCTTC. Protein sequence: CASTRQDDRSGYTF.

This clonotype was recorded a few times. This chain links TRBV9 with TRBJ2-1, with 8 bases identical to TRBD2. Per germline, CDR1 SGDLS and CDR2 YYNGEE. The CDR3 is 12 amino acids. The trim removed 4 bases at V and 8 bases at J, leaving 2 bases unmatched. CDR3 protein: CASSRGGYEQFF. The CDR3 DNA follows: TGTGCCAGCAGCCGGGGGGGGTATGAGCAGTTCTTC.

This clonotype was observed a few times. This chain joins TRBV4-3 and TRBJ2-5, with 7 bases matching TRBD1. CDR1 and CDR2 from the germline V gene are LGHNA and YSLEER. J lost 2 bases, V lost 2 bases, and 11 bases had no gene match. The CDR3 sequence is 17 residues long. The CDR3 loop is CASSQHHRGSGQETQYF. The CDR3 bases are TGCGCCAGCAGCCAACATCACAGGGGTTCGGGACAAGAGACCCAGTACTTC.

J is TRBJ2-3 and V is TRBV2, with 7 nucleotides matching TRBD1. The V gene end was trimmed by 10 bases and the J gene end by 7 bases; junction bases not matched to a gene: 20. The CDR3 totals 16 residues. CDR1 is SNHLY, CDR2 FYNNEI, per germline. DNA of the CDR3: TGTGCCACCTCCGGCCCGGGGACAGAACACGGCTATACGCAGTATTTT. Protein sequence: CATSGPGTEHGYTQYF.

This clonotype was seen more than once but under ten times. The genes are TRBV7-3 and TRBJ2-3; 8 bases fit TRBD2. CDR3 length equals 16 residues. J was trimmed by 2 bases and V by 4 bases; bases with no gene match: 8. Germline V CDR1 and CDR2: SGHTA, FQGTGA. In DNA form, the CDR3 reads TGTGCCAGCAGCTCGGGACTAGTTCCACCCACAGATACGCAGTATTTT. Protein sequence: CASSSGLVPPTDTQYF.

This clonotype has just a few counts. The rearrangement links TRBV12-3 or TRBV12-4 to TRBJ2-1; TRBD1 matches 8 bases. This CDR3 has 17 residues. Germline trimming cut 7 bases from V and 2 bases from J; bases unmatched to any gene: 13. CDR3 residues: CASNMAAGQGAYNEQFF. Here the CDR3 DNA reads TGTGCCAGCAATATGGCTGCCGGACAGGGAGCCTACAATGAGCAGTTCTTC.

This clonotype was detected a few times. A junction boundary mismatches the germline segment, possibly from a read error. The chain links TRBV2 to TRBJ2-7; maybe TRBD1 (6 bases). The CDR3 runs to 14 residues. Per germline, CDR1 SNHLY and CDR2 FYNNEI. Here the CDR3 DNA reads TGTGCCAACAGTGTACAGGGTAGCTCCTACGAGCAGTACTTC. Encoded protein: CANSVQGSSYEQYF. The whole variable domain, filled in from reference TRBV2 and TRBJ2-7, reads EPEVTQTPSHQVTQMGQEVILRCVPISNHLYFYWYRQILGQKVEFLVSFYNNEISEKSEIFDDQFSVERPDGSNFTLKIRSTKLEDSAMYFCANSVQGSSYEQYFGPGTRLTVT.

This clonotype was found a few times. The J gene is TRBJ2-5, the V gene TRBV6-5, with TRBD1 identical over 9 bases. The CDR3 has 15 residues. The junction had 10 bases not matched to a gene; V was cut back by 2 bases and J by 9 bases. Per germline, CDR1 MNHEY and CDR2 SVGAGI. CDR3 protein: CASSYVGQGFWAQYF. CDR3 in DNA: TGTGCCAGCAGTTACGTGGGACAGGGATTCTGGGCCCAGTACTTC.

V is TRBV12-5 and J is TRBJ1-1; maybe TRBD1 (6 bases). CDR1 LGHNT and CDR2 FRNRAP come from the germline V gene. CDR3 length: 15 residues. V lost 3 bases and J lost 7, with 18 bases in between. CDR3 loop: CASGFRPGGLYEAFF. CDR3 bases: TGTGCTAGTGGTTTCAGGCCTGGGGGCCTATATGAAGCTTTCTTT.

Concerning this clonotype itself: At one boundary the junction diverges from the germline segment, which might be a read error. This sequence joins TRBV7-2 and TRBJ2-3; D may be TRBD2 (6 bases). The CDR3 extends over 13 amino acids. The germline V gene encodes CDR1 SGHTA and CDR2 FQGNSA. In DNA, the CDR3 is TGTGCCAACAGCCGGGACTTTACAGATACGCAGTATTTT. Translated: CANSRDFTDTQYF.

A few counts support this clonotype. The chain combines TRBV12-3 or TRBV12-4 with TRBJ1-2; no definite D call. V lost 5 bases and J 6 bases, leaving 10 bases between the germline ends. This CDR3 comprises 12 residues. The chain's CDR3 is CASSDTWNGYTF. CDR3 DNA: TGTGCCAGCAGTGACACATGGAATGGCTACACCTTC.

The CDR3 sequence is CASSYGGSADTQYF. The CDR3 coding sequence is TGTGCCAGCAGTTACGGAGGGAGTGCCGATACGCAGTATTTT. The chain recombines TRBV6-6 with TRBJ2-3; perhaps TRBD2 as D (6 bases). V was shortened by 2 bases and J by 6 bases, with 12 bases between the two germline ends. Germline CDR1 MNHNY, CDR2 SVGAGI (reference sequence). The CDR3 is 14 amino acids.

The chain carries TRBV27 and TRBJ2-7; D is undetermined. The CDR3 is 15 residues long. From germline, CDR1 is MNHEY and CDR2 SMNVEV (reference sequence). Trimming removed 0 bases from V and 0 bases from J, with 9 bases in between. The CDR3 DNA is TGTGCCAGCAGTTTATCCCCGGACGCCTCCTACGAGCAGTACTTC. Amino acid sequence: CASSLSPDASYEQYF.

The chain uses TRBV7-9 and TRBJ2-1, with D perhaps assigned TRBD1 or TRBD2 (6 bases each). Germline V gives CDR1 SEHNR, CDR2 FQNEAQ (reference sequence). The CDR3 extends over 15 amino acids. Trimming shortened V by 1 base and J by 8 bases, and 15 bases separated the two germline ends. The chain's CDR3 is CASSLEEGVRYEQFF. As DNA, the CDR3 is TGTGCCAGCAGCTTAGAGGAGGGGGTTCGGTATGAGCAGTTCTTC.

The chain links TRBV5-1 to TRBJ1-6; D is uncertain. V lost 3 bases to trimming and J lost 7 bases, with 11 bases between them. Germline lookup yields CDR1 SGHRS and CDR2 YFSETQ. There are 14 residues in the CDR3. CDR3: CASSSAEQNSPLHF. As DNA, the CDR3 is TGCGCCAGCAGCTCGGCGGAGCAGAATTCACCCCTCCACTTT.